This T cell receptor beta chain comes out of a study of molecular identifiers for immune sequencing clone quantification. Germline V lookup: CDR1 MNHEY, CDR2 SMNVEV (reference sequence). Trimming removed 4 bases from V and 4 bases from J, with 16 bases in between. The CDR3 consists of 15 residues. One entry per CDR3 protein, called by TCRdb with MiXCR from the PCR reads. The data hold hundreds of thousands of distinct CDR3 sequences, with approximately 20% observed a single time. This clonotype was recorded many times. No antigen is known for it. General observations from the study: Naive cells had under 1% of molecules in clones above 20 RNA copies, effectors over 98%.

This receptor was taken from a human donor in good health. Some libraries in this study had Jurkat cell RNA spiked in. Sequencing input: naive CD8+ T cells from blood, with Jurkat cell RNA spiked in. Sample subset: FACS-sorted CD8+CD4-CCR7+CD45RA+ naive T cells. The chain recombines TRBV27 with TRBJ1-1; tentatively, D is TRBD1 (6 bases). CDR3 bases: TGTGCCAGCAGTTCCTCACAGGGAGCCAGCACTGAAGCTTTCTTT. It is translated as CASSSSQGASTEAFF.